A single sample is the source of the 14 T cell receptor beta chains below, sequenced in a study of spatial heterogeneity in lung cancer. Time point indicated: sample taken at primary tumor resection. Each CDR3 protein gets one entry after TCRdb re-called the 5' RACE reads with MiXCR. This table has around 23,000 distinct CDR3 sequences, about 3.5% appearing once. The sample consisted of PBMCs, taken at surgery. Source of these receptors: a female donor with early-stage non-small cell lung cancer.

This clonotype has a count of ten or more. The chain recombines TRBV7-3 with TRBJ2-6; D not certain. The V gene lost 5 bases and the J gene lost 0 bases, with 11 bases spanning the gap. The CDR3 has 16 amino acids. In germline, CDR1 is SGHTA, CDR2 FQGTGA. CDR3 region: CASSTRTASGANVLTF. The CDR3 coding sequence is TGTGCCAGCAGCACCCGGACGGCCTCTGGGGCCAACGTCCTGACTTTC.

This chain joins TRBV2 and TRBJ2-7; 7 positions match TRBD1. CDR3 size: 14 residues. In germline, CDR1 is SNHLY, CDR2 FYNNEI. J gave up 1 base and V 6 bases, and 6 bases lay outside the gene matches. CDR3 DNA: TGTGCCAGCAGGGCACAGGGGTTGTCCTACGAGCAGTACTTC. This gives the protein CASRAQGLSYEQYF.

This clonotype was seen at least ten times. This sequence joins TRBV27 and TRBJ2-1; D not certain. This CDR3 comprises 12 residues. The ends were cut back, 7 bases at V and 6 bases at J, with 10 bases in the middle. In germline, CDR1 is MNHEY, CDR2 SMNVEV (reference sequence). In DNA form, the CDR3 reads TGTGCCAGCACTATTCCACCCAATGAGCAGTTCTTC. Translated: CASTIPPNEQFF.

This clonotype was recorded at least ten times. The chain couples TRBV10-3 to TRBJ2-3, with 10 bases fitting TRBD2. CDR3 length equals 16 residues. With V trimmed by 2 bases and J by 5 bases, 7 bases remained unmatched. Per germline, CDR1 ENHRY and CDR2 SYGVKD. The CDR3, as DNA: TGTGCCATCAGTGAGAAGAGCGGGAGGGCCGGAGATACGCAGTATTTT. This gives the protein CAISEKSGRAGDTQYF.

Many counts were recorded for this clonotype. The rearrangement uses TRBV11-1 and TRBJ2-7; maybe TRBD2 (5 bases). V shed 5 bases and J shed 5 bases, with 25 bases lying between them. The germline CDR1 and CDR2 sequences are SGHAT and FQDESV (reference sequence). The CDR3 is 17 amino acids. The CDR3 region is CASSEAQLVGPWDEQYF. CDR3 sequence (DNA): TGTGCCAGCAGCGAAGCACAACTAGTTGGCCCGTGGGACGAGCAGTACTTC.

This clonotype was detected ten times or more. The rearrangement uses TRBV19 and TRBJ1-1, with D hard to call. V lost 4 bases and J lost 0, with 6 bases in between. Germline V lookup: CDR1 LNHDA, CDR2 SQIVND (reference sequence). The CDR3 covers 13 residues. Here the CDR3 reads CASSRTVNTEAFF. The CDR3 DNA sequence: TGTGCCAGTAGTAGAACAGTGAACACTGAAGCTTTCTTT.

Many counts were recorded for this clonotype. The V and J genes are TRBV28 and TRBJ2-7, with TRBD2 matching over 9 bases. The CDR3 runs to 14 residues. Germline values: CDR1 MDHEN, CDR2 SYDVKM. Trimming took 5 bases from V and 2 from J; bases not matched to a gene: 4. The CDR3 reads CASSGAGGTYEQYF. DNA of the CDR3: TGTGCCAGCAGTGGAGCGGGAGGAACCTACGAGCAGTACTTC.

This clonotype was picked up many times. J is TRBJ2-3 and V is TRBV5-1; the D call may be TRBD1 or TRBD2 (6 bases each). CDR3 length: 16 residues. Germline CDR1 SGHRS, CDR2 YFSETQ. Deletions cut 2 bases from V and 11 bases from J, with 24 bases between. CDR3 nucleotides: TGCGCCAGCAGCTTTTCATCGACAGGACTACAGATTTTGCAGTATTTT. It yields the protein CASSFSSTGLQILQYF.

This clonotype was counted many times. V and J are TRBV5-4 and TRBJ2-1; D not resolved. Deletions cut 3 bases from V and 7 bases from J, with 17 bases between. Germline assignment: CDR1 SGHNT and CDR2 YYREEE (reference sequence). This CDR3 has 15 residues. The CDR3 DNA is TGTGCCAGCAGCTCCCCCACCTTTGATGGGAATGAGCAGTTCTTC. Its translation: CASSSPTFDGNEQFF.

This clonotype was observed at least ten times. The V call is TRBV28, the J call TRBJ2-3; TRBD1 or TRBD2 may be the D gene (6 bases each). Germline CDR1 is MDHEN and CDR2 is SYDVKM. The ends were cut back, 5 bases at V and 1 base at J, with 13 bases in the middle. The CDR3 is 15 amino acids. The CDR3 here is CASSVRGTRTDTQYF. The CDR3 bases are TGTGCCAGCAGTGTACGCGGGACACGCACAGATACGCAGTATTTT.

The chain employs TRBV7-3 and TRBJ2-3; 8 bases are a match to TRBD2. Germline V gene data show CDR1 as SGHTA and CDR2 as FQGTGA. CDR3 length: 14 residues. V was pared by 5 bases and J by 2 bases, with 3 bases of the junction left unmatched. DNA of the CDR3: TGTGCCAGCAGCCCTGGACTAGCCACAGATACGCAGTATTTT. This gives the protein CASSPGLATDTQYF.

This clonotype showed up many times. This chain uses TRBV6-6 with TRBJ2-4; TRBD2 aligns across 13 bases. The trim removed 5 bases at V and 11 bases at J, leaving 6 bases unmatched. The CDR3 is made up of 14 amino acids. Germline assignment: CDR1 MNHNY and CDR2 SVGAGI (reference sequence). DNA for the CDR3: TGTGCCAGCAGTACAGGGACTAGCGGGGATGTTCAGTACTTC. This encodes CASSTGTSGDVQYF.

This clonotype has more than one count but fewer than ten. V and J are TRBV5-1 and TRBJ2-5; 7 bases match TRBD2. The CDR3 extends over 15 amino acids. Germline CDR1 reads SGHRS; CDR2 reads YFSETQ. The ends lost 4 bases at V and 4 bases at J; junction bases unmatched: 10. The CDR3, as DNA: TGCGCCAGCAGCCTAGGAGGAGGCGGGAGAGAGACCCAGTACTTC. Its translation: CASSLGGGGRETQYF.

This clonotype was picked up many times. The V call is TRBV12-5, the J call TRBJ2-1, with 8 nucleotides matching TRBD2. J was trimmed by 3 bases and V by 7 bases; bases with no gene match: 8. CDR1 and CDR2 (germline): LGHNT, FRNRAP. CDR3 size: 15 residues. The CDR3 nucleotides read TGTGCTAGTGCCTTCGGTAGCGGGGACTACAATGAGCAGTTCTTC. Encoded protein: CASAFGSGDYNEQFF.